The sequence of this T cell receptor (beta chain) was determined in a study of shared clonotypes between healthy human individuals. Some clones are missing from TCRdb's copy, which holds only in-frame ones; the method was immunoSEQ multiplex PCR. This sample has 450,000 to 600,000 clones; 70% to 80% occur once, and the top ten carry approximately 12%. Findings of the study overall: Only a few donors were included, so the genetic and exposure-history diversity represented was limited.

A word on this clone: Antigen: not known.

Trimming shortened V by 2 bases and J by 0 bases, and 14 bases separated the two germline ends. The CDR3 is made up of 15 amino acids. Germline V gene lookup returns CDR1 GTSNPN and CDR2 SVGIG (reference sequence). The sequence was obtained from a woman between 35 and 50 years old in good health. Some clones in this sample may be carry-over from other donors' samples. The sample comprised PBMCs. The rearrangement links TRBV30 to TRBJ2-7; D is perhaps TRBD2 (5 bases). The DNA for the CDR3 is TGTGCCTGGAGTAGGCCCGGGAAAACCTCCTACGAGCAGTACTTC. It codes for CAWSRPGKTSYEQYF.